This T cell receptor (beta chain) was identified during a study of blood T cell repertoires in COVID-19. The method was immunoSEQ multiplex PCR; TCRdb's version includes in-frame clones alone and lacks a portion of them. The sample lists approximately 260,000 clones; around 90% were seen once. The CDR3 runs to 16 residues. Germline assignment: CDR1 SGHVS and CDR2 FNYEAQ. Trimming pared 1 base from V and 6 bases from J, leaving 15 bases between. The receptor was derived from a man aged 45-65 years with acute or convalescent COVID-19. The sample consisted of peripheral blood. The gene calls are TRBV7-6 and TRBJ1-4; D not resolved. The chain's CDR3 is CASSLGSGAPYEKLFF. The DNA of the CDR3 is TGTGCCAGCAGCTTAGGCTCAGGTGCTCCATATGAAAAACTGTTTTTT.